These 26 T cell receptor beta chains were sequenced from one sample in a study of immune evolution from preneoplasia to lung adenocarcinoma. Assay: immunoSEQ multiplex PCR; the TCRdb copy retains only in-frame clones and omits some. Altogether approximately 9,100 clones are present, roughly 88% being singletons, with the ten largest covering more than 4.5%. Sequenced sample: FFPE minimally invasive lung adenocarcinoma tissue. The receptors shown here come from a person aged 65 to 79 with lung adenocarcinoma.

The count of this clone is one. The gene calls are TRBV28 and TRBJ2-7; TRBD2 might be the D (7 bases). The ends were cut back, 3 bases at V and 5 bases at J, with 14 bases in the middle. The CDR3 sequence is 14 residues long. From germline, CDR1 is MDHEN and CDR2 SYDVKM. In DNA, the CDR3 is TGTGCCAGCAGTTTCAGAGGGGGGGGGAACGAGCAGTACTTC. Protein product: CASSFRGGGNEQYF.

The chain recombines TRBV5-4 with TRBJ1-3; no firm D call. Looked up from germline, CDR1 is SGHNT and CDR2 is YYREEE (reference sequence). The CDR3 has 16 residues. The V and J ends lost 4 bases and 0 bases respectively, with 14 bases between them. The CDR3 DNA is TGTGCCAGCAGCCTCAGGAGCCCGAGCTCTGGAAACACCATATATTTT. It yields the protein CASSLRSPSSGNTIYF.

This clone has only one observation. This chain joins TRBV19 and TRBJ1-5; D perhaps matches TRBD1 (6 bases). The germline gives CDR1 LNHDA, CDR2 SQIVND (reference sequence). The CDR3 is 17 amino acids. Deletions cut 7 bases from V and 0 bases from J, with 19 bases between. CDR3 sequence (DNA): TGTGCCAGTACCCACCGGACAGCAAAGTATAGCAATCAGCCCCAGCATTTT. Amino acids: CASTHRTAKYSNQPQHF.

This clone was seen more than once but under ten times. This rearrangement joins TRBV30 to TRBJ2-7; a possible D gene is TRBD1 (5 bases). The CDR3 consists of 14 residues. With 0 bases removed from V and 4 bases from J, the gap between germline ends came to 13 bases. Germline V gene sequence: CDR1 GTSNPN, CDR2 SVGIG (reference sequence). The CDR3 is CAWSVRKGLYEQYF. CDR3 DNA: TGTGCCTGGAGTGTACGGAAGGGGCTGTACGAGCAGTACTTC.

This clone was found a few times. V and J are TRBV5-4 and TRBJ2-7, with 8 bases that match TRBD1. With 4 bases clipped from V and 4 bases from J, the junction kept 13 bases outside the gene matches. The CDR3 is 16 residues long. CDR1 and CDR2 from the germline V gene are SGHNT and YYREEE (reference sequence). The chain's CDR3 is CASSPTGQGGRYEQYF. The CDR3 DNA reads TGTGCCAGCAGCCCCACCGGACAGGGAGGCCGGTACGAGCAGTACTTC.

The chain links TRBV5-1 to TRBJ2-6; D uncertain. Trimming cost V 3 bases and J 0 bases, with 4 bases left between them. This CDR3 comprises 14 residues. From germline, CDR1 is SGHRS and CDR2 YFSETQ. CDR3 in amino acids: CASSSSSGANVLTF. DNA for the CDR3: TGCGCCAGCAGCTCGAGCTCTGGGGCCAACGTCCTGACTTTC.

This chain joins TRBV5-1 and TRBJ1-1; maybe TRBD1 (6 bases). The CDR3 totals 14 residues. Germline CDR1 and CDR2: SGHRS and YFSETQ. Between the trimmed V and J ends, which lost 3 bases and 5 bases, there was a span of 14 bases. CDR3 DNA sequence: TGCGCCAGCAGCTGGAGTCTAACAGGGACTGAAGCTTTCTTT. It yields the protein CASSWSLTGTEAFF.

Written as DNA, the CDR3 is TGTGCCATCACAGGGGCCGGGGATGGCTACACCTTC. Protein: CAITGAGDGYTF. This chain connects TRBV28 to TRBJ1-2; 7 positions agree with TRBD1. This CDR3 spans 12 amino acids. After removal of 10 bases from V and 6 bases from J, the junction contained 8 bases not matched to a gene. CDR1 is MDHEN and CDR2 is SYDVKM in the germline V gene.

V gene TRBV5-4 combines with J gene TRBJ2-2, with 9 positions matching TRBD1. After removal of 0 bases from V and 3 bases from J, the junction contained 0 bases not matched to a gene. Germline CDR1 and CDR2: SGHNT and YYREEE (reference sequence). This CDR3 is 15 amino acids long. Here the CDR3 DNA reads TGTGCCAGCAGCTTGGGGGACAGGGACACCGGGGAGCTGTTTTTT. This gives the protein CASSLGDRDTGELFF. Combining the CDR3 with reference TRBV5-4 and TRBJ2-2 gives the whole variable domain ETGVTQSPTHLIKTRGQQVTLRCSSQSGHNTVSWYQQALGQGPQFIFQYYREEENGRGNFPPRFSGLQFPNYSSELNVNALELDDSALYLCASSLGDRDTGELFFGEGSRLTVL.

In its sample, this clone was seen a few times. The V call is TRBV7-3, the J call TRBJ1-2, with D possibly being TRBD1 (5 bases). Germline V lookup: CDR1 SGHTA, CDR2 FQGTGA. V was clipped by 2 bases and J by 4 bases, with 11 bases between them. This CDR3 is built from 14 residues. CDR3 DNA sequence: TGTGCCAGCAGCTTAGATGGGGGTAGCTATGGCTACACCTTC. It specifies CASSLDGGSYGYTF.

The chain combines TRBV5-5 with TRBJ1-1; 9 bases are a match to TRBD1. From germline, CDR1 is SGHKS and CDR2 YYEKEE (reference sequence). The CDR3 extends over 14 amino acids. The V segment lost 3 bases and the J segment 4 bases; nucleotides outside the gene matches: 4. The CDR3 loop reads CASSSLQGATEAFF. The CDR3 DNA follows: TGTGCCAGCAGCTCACTACAGGGGGCCACTGAAGCTTTCTTT. The full variable domain, completed using reference TRBV5-5 and TRBJ1-1, is DAGVTQSPTHLIKTRGQQVTLRCSPISGHKSVSWYQQVLGQGPQFIFQYYEKEERGRGNFPDRFSARQFPNYSSELNVNALLLGDSALYLCASSSLQGATEAFFGQGTRLTVV.

The V call is TRBV11-2, the J call TRBJ2-5; D unresolved. CDR3 size: 12 residues. Per the germline V gene, CDR1 is SGHAT and CDR2 is FQNNGV. Trimming took 0 bases from V and 5 from J, leaving 4 bases between them. CDR3 protein: CASSLEGETQYF. The CDR3 region has the DNA TGTGCCAGCAGCTTAGAAGGGGAGACCCAGTACTTC.

The chain joins TRBV5-1 to TRBJ2-7; weak D call: TRBD2 (5 bases). Trimming stripped 4 bases from V and 0 bases from J, with 11 bases between. The CDR3 contains 14 residues. Germline assignment: CDR1 SGHRS and CDR2 YFSETQ. CDR3 in amino acids: CASSRGGVSYEQYF. CDR3 sequence (DNA): TGCGCCAGCAGCCGGGGTGGGGTCTCCTACGAGCAGTACTTC. Filled out from reference TRBV5-1 and TRBJ2-7, the complete variable domain reads KAGVTQTPRYLIKTRGQQVTLSCSPISGHRSVSWYQQTPGQGLQFLFEYFSETQRNKGNFPGRFSGRQFSNSRSEMNVSTLELGDSALYLCASSRGGVSYEQYFGPGTRLTVT.

This chain joins TRBV11-2 and TRBJ1-2, with 11 bases identical to TRBD1. V lost 1 base to trimming and J lost 6 bases; unmatched junction nucleotides: 1. CDR3 length equals 14 residues. Per germline, CDR1 SGHAT and CDR2 FQNNGV. The CDR3 DNA sequence: TGTGCCAGCAGCTTAGGGGGACAGGGGGATGGCTACACCTTC. It translates to CASSLGGQGDGYTF.

The chain joins TRBV5-1 to TRBJ1-2, with D uncertain. V was pared by 0 bases and J by 8 bases, with 17 bases between. The CDR3 covers 15 residues. CDR1 and CDR2 (germline): SGHRS, YFSETQ. The CDR3 DNA is TGCGCCAGCAGCTTGGAGTACGAGGGAGGAGGGGGCTACACCTTC. Amino acid sequence: CASSLEYEGGGGYTF.

In this sample, this clone turned up a few times. The rearrangement joins TRBV5-1 to TRBJ2-3; D not certain. The length of the CDR3 is 16 residues. Germline V lookup: CDR1 SGHRS, CDR2 YFSETQ. The V and J ends lost 1 base and 0 bases respectively, with 12 bases between them. The CDR3 spells CASSLSGFPSTDTQYF. DNA of the CDR3: TGCGCCAGCAGCTTGAGTGGGTTCCCTAGCACAGATACGCAGTATTTT.

The chain has TRBV19 and TRBJ1-1; D call uncertain. Germline loops: CDR1 LNHDA, CDR2 SQIVND (reference sequence). V lost 3 bases and J 1 base, leaving 9 bases between the germline ends. This CDR3 contains 14 residues. CDR3: CASSIFSSNTEAFF. The CDR3 DNA sequence: TGTGCCAGTAGTATTTTCAGCTCGAACACTGAAGCTTTCTTT.

This clone was counted a few times. The chain employs TRBV5-6 and TRBJ1-5; no clear D. This CDR3 spans 12 amino acids. V gave up 4 bases and J gave up 11 bases, with 13 bases separating them. Germline V gene lookup returns CDR1 SGHDT and CDR2 YYEEEE. CDR3 DNA: TGTGCCAGCAGCCGCGCCTTAGAGACCCAGCATTTT. The encoded protein is CASSRALETQHF.

V gene TRBV28 combines with J gene TRBJ2-1; 7 bases fit TRBD1. The CDR3 runs 15 residues. Germline CDR1 MDHEN, CDR2 SYDVKM. The V gene end was trimmed by 1 base and the J gene end by 2 bases; junction bases not matched to a gene: 2. The CDR3 spells CASSLSGGPYNEQFF. The CDR3 DNA sequence: TGTGCCAGCAGTTTATCAGGGGGTCCCTACAATGAGCAGTTCTTC. The full variable domain, completed using reference TRBV28 and TRBJ2-1, is DVKVTQSSRYLVKRTGEKVFLECVQDMDHENMFWYRQDPGLGLRLIYFSYDVKMKEKGDIPEGYSVSREKKERFSLILESASTNQTSMYLCASSLSGGPYNEQFFGPGTRLTVL.

The rearrangement uses TRBV7-6 and TRBJ2-7, with 7 bases fitting TRBD2. In germline, CDR1 is SGHVS, CDR2 FNYEAQ. V was clipped by 5 bases and J by 5 bases; unmatched bases: 3. The CDR3 is 12 residues long. The CDR3 sequence: CASSPGRDEQYF. In nucleotides, the CDR3 is TGTGCCAGCAGCCCAGGGAGGGACGAGCAGTACTTC.

The chain employs TRBV29-1 and TRBJ2-3; D might be TRBD1 (6 bases). CDR1 is SQVTM, CDR2 ANQGSEA, per germline. Deletions cut 7 bases from V and 9 bases from J, with 14 bases between. The CDR3 length is 11 residues. The CDR3 region is CSGETGRTQYF. In DNA, the CDR3 is TGCAGCGGGGAGACAGGCCGGACGCAGTATTTT.

The V and J genes are TRBV27 and TRBJ2-5; tentative D call: TRBD2 (5 bases). The CDR3 is 14 residues long. Trimming took 8 bases from V and 4 from J, leaving 17 bases between them. Germline CDR1 reads MNHEY; CDR2 reads SMNVEV (reference sequence). The CDR3 protein is CASSFRGPLETQYF. CDR3 coding DNA: TGTGCCAGCTCCTTTCGGGGTCCCCTAGAGACCCAGTACTTC.

This chain uses TRBV14 with TRBJ2-1; TRBD1 aligns across 8 bases. This CDR3 spans 16 amino acids. Germline V CDR1 and CDR2: SGHDN, FVKESK. V lost 4 bases and J lost 5; bases outside the gene matches: 10. The CDR3 DNA reads as TGTGCCAGCAGCCTGGGCCGGGACAGGAGAGACAATGAGCAGTTCTTC. This translates into CASSLGRDRRDNEQFF.

The chain has TRBV27 and TRBJ1-2; no definite D call. Between the trimmed V and J ends, which lost 5 bases and 8 bases, there was a span of 18 bases. Germline V gene sequence: CDR1 MNHEY, CDR2 SMNVEV (reference sequence). The length of the CDR3 is 14 residues. The DNA for the CDR3 is TGTGCCAGCAGTCCTCGGACGGGAGAACGGGGCTACACCTTC. It is translated as CASSPRTGERGYTF.

The rearrangement joins TRBV6-1 to TRBJ2-5; 9 nucleotides agree with TRBD1. The CDR3 extends over 14 amino acids. The germline CDR1 and CDR2 sequences are MNHNS and SASEGT. After removal of 8 bases from V and 2 bases from J, the junction contained 6 bases not matched to a gene. The chain's CDR3 is CASSWDREQETQYF. CDR3 nucleotides: TGTGCCAGCTCCTGGGACAGGGAACAAGAGACCCAGTACTTC.

This chain joins TRBV28 and TRBJ1-6, with D hard to call. Germline V gene data show CDR1 as MDHEN and CDR2 as SYDVKM. Trimming stripped 6 bases from V and 9 bases from J, with 15 bases between. The CDR3 sequence is 14 residues long. In DNA, the CDR3 is TGTGCCAGCAGACTCGGGAGTTACAGTTCACCCCTCCACTTT. Amino acids: CASRLGSYSSPLHF.